Listed below are T cell receptor beta chains from one sample, sequenced in a study of beta chain features in type 1 diabetes. Here immunoSEQ multiplex PCR was the method, and the copy in TCRdb shows in-frame clones only, minus some. The table shows under 900,000 clones, with 17% occurring only once. Specimen: naive CD4+ T cells from blood. The receptors derive from a woman aged 18 to 35 in good health. Both conserved end residues are part of each CDR3. A D gene is named only where the DNA matches it firmly. A row's size may be missing; if present it is once, few, many or a size class.

TRBV7-3,TRBD1,.,TRBJ2-7,TGTGCCAGCAGCTTAAGCGGGACAGGGGTCGACGAGCAGTACTTC,CASSLSGTGVDEQYF
TRBV5-1,.,.,TRBJ2-3,TGCGCCAGCAGCTCCCTAGCTGGCACAGATACGCAGTATTTT,CASSSLAGTDTQYF
TRBV7-2,.,.,TRBJ1-3,TGTGCCAGCAGCTTACTCGGCAGGGCGTCAGGAACCATATATTTT,CASSLLGRASGTIYF
TRBV20-1,.,few,TRBJ2-7,TGCAAAGTAGGGACATCCTACGAGCAGTACTTC,CKVGTSYEQYF
TRBV2,.,few,TRBJ2-5,TGTGCCAGCAGTGACGGGCGGTTCCAAGAGACCCAGTACTTC,CASSDGRFQETQYF
TRBV28,.,.,TRBJ2-1,TGTGCCAGCAGTGTCCCCCGGGACCACTCCTACAATGAGCAGTTCTTC,CASSVPRDHSYNEQFF
TRBV7-8,TRBD1,few,TRBJ2-1,TGTGCCAGCAGCAATAGACAGGGCGCACGGAACAATGAGCAGTTCTTC,CASSNRQGARNNEQFF
TRBV6-5,TRBD2,few,TRBJ2-7,TGTGCCAGCAGTCAGACTAGCGGGAGCGGATACGAGCAGTACTTC,CASSQTSGSGYEQYF
TRBV10-2,.,.,TRBJ2-2,TGCGCCAACCGGGTGGAAGGCGCGAACACCGGGGAGCTGTTTTTT,CANRVEGANTGELFF
TRBV7-3,.,.,TRBJ2-7,TGTGCCAGCAGCCCAGGTCCCATCGGCGAGCAGTACTTC,CASSPGPIGEQYF
TRBV28,TRBD1,.,TRBJ2-3,TGTGCCAGCAGTTTTGAGGCAGGGGGCGCAGATACGCAGTATTTT,CASSFEAGGADTQYF
TRBV6-1,.,few,TRBJ1-2,TGTGCCAGCAGCATGGGGCCCAGACCTAACTATGGCTACACCTTC,CASSMGPRPNYGYTF
TRBV2,.,few,TRBJ1-3,TGTGCCAGCGGAGAAGAGGGCTCTGGAAACACCATATATTTT,CASGEEGSGNTIYF
TRBV25-1,.,few,TRBJ1-4,TGTGCCAGCAGTGAATTCGAATCCAGAGGGCCATATGAAAAACTGTTTTTT,CASSEFESRGPYEKLFF
TRBV15,TRBD1,.,TRBJ1-1,TGTGCCACCAGCAGAGTGACAGGGGTCACTGAAGCTTTCTTT,CATSRVTGVTEAFF
TRBV28,.,.,TRBJ2-3,TGTGCCAGCAGTCATCGGACAGATACGCAGTATTTT,CASSHRTDTQYF
TRBV28,TRBD2,.,TRBJ2-3,TGTGCCAGCAGTTATAGCGGGAGGCGGAGCACAGATACGCAGTATTTT,CASSYSGRRSTDTQYF
TRBV20-1,.,few,TRBJ2-5,TGCAGTGCTAGTCCCCGTGAGGCCCAGTACTTC,CSASPREAQYF
TRBV5-1,.,.,TRBJ2-5,TGCGCCAGCAGCGTGGATGTCTATCCGGGGACCCAGTACTTC,CASSVDVYPGTQYF
TRBV7-2,TRBD2,.,TRBJ2-7,TGTGCCAGCAGGTACACCGGGACTAGCGGTGGTGGGGACGAGCAGTACTTC,CASRYTGTSGGGDEQYF
TRBV10-3,.,few,TRBJ1-1,TGTGCCATCAGTGGGATAGGGAAGAACACTGAAGCTTTCTTT,CAISGIGKNTEAFF
TRBV4-3,TRBD1,.,TRBJ2-7,TGCGCCAGCAGCCAAGACCCTGACAGGGGGCGGTACGAGCAGTACTTC,CASSQDPDRGRYEQYF
TRBV2,.,.,TRBJ2-1,TGTGCCAGCAGTGAAGCGGATGAGCAGTTCTTC,CASSEADEQFF
TRBV9,.,.,TRBJ2-5,TGTGCCAGCAGCGTAGAGGTCGGGACCCAGTACTTC,CASSVEVGTQYF
TRBV7-2,TRBD2,.,TRBJ2-3,TGTGCCAGCAGCTTAGAGGGTAGCGGGAGGGCAGATACGCAGTATTTT,CASSLEGSGRADTQYF
TRBV27,.,.,TRBJ1-5,TGTGCCAGCAGACCAACCGGGCAGGGTCCTCCCAATCAGCCCCAGCATTTT,CASRPTGQGPPNQPQHF
TRBV19,.,few,TRBJ2-6,TGTGCCAGTACTTGGGGGCCTGGGGCCAACGTCCTGACTTTC,CASTWGPGANVLTF
TRBV4-3,.,few,TRBJ2-1,TGCGCCAGCAGCCAATACATTAACAATGAGCAGTTCTTC,CASSQYINNEQFF